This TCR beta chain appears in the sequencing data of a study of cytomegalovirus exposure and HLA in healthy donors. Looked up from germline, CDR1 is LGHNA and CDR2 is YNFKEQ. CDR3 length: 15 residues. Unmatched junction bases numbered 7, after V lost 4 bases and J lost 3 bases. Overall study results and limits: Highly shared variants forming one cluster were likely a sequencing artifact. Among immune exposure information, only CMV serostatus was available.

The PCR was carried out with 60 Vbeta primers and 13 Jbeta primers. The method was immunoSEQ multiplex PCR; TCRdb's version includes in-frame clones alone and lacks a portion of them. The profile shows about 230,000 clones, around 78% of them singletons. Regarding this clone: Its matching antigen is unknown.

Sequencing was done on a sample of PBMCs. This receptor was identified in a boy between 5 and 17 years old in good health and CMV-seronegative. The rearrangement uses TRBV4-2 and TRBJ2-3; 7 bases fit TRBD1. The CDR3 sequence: CASSLTTGETDTQYF. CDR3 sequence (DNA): TGTGCCAGCAGCCTTACTACAGGGGAAACAGATACGCAGTATTTT.